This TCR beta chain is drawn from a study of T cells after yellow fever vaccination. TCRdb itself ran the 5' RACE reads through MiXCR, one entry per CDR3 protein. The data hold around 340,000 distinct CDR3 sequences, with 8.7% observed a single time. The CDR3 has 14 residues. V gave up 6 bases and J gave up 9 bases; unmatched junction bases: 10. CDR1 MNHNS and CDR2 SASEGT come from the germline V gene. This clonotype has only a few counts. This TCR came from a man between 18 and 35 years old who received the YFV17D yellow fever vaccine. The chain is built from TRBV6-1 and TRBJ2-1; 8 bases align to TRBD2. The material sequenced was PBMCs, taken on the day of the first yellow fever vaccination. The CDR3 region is CASSPRGLASEQFF. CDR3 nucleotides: TGTGCCAGCAGCCCACGAGGACTAGCATCTGAGCAGTTCTTC.